These 16 T cell receptor beta chains share one sample of origin, sequenced in a study of T cell repertoires in cytomegalovirus infection. One entry per CDR3 protein results from TCRdb running MiXCR on the reads. In the table there are around 120,000 distinct CDR3 sequences, approximately 9.2% of which are singletons. What was sequenced was PBMCs. The source is a human donor in good health (CMV status not recorded). Some clones in this sample may be carry-over from other donors' samples.

This clonotype was seen many times. This chain uses TRBV12-3 or TRBV12-4 with TRBJ2-2; the D is unclear. The CDR3 has 15 amino acids. The V end was cut by 0 bases, the J end by 1 base, with 6 bases between. The CDR3 DNA sequence: TGTGCCAGCAGTTTAGCAGGAAAGAACACCGGGGAGCTGTTTTTT. It yields the protein CASSLAGKNTGELFF.

This clonotype was picked up many times. This rearrangement joins TRBV5-4 to TRBJ1-6; D is uncertain. V was shortened by 4 bases and J by 2 bases, with 10 bases between the two germline ends. Germline V gene sequence: CDR1 SGHNT, CDR2 YYREEE (reference sequence). The CDR3 has 15 amino acids. The chain's CDR3 is CASSPGSAYNSPLHF. CDR3 in DNA: TGTGCCAGCAGCCCGGGGTCCGCCTATAATTCACCCCTCCACTTT.

This clonotype was counted many times. V and J are TRBV12-3 or TRBV12-4 and TRBJ1-1, with D hard to call. V was trimmed by 8 bases and J by 10 bases, leaving 11 bases between them. This CDR3 comprises 10 residues. The CDR3 nucleotides read TGTGCCAGCGGATCTAGGTCAGCTTTCTTT. Protein sequence: CASGSRSAFF.

This clonotype occurred a few times. The V gene is TRBV5-1, the J gene TRBJ2-5; D gene uncertain. V shed 2 bases and J shed 2 bases, with 10 bases lying between them. Germline-derived CDR1 and CDR2 are SGHRS and YFSETQ. There are 14 residues in the CDR3. The CDR3 sequence is CASSFHYLQETQYF. The CDR3 DNA is TGCGCCAGCAGCTTTCACTACCTACAAGAGACCCAGTACTTC.

The chain couples TRBV20-1 to TRBJ1-5; no definite D call. Germline CDR1 reads DFQATT; CDR2 reads SNEGSKA (reference sequence). The CDR3 loop spans 14 amino acids. The V end was cut by 4 bases, the J end by 2 bases, with 12 bases between. In DNA, the CDR3 is TGCAGTGCTATAACGGGGAAGGGCAATCAGCCCCAGCATTTT. Its translation is CSAITGKGNQPQHF.

This clonotype appeared many times. The chain joins TRBV7-2 to TRBJ1-5; 8 bases are shared with TRBD1. Germline V gene lookup returns CDR1 SGHTA and CDR2 FQGNSA. CDR3 length: 15 residues. The junction had 5 bases not matched to a gene; V was cut back by 4 bases and J by 3 bases. The CDR3 DNA reads TGTGCCAGCAGCTCCCGGACAGGGCCCAATCAGCCCCAGCATTTT. Translated, it gives CASSSRTGPNQPQHF.

In this sample, this clonotype turned up many times. This chain links TRBV7-3 with TRBJ1-2, with D hard to call. V lost 5 bases and J lost 4, with 14 bases in between. The germline gives CDR1 SGHTA, CDR2 FQGTGA. This CDR3 has 14 amino acids. For the CDR3, the DNA is TGTGCCAGCAGCCCCGGGGAGGGCGGCTATGGCTACACCTTC. It codes for CASSPGEGGYGYTF.

This clonotype has ten or more counts. This chain connects TRBV6-8 to TRBJ2-2; D not resolved. This CDR3 is built from 14 residues. V was clipped by 2 bases and J by 7 bases, with 11 bases between them. From germline, CDR1 is MNHGY and CDR2 SAAAGT. CDR3 bases: TGTGCCAGCAGTTACAGGGCGCTGGACGGGGAGCTGTTTTTT. Its protein product is CASSYRALDGELFF.

This clonotype occurred many times. The V call is TRBV7-2, the J call TRBJ1-1; D may be TRBD1 (5 bases). Trimming took 4 bases from V and 1 from J, leaving 10 bases between them. Germline CDR1 is SGHTA and CDR2 is FQGNSA. CDR3 length: 14 residues. Here the CDR3 DNA reads TGTGCCAGCAGCTCCCGACAGACGAACACTGAAGCTTTCTTT. The encoded protein is CASSSRQTNTEAFF.

The chain uses TRBV6-6 and TRBJ1-1; D is ambiguous. Germline V gene data show CDR1 as MNHNY and CDR2 as SVGAGI (reference sequence). The CDR3 runs 13 residues. The V end was cut by 5 bases, the J end by 0 bases, with 7 bases between. For the CDR3, the DNA is TGTGCCAGCAGTATTGACCTGAACACTGAAGCTTTCTTT. It yields the protein CASSIDLNTEAFF.

This chain joins TRBV13 and TRBJ2-3; D unclear. The germline CDR1 and CDR2 sequences are PRHDT and FYEKMQ (reference sequence). V shed 3 bases and J shed 6 bases, with 7 bases lying between them. This CDR3 has 12 residues. CDR3 sequence (DNA): TGTGCCAGCAGCTTTCCGGGTGATACGCAGTATTTT. The encoded protein is CASSFPGDTQYF.

This clonotype appeared many times. The chain is built from TRBV6-2 or TRBV6-3 and TRBJ2-3; 8 nucleotides line up with TRBD2. This CDR3 is built from 20 residues. V gave up 0 bases and J gave up 1 base; unmatched junction bases: 15. CDR1 is MNHEY, CDR2 SVGEGT, per germline. CDR3 sequence (DNA): TGTGCCAGCAGTTACTCGAGAGCGGGGGAGAACCCTTCTCGCACAGATACGCAGTATTTT. It specifies CASSYSRAGENPSRTDTQYF.

The J gene is TRBJ1-1, the V gene TRBV4-2, with no clear D. CDR3 length equals 14 residues. The germline V and J ends were trimmed by 0 bases and 3 bases, with 8 bases remaining between them. From germline, CDR1 is LGHNA and CDR2 YNFKEQ. CDR3 loop: CASSQDLGYTEAFF. The CDR3 DNA is TGTGCCAGCAGCCAAGATTTGGGGTACACTGAAGCTTTCTTT.

This clonotype was picked up a small number of times. V and J are TRBV11-2 and TRBJ1-6; TRBD1 might be the D (6 bases). This CDR3 is 17 amino acids long. Per germline, CDR1 SGHAT and CDR2 FQNNGV. The V end was cut by 7 bases, the J end by 6 bases, with 22 bases between. This CDR3 is CASILSPPGTFNSPLHF. CDR3 nucleotide sequence: TGTGCCAGCATCCTTTCTCCCCCCGGGACATTTAATTCACCCCTCCACTTT.

This clonotype was observed a few times. V is TRBV29-1 and J is TRBJ1-1; D ambiguous. The CDR3 is made up of 13 amino acids. Trimming left V 1 base short and J 1 base short, with 7 bases between. Germline V gene sequence: CDR1 SQVTM, CDR2 ANQGSEA. The DNA of the CDR3 is TGCAGCGTTGAAGGGCATGAGAACACTGAAGCTTTCTTT. It encodes CSVEGHENTEAFF.

This clonotype was seen a few times. The chain has TRBV28 and TRBJ1-4; 8 bases are shared with TRBD1. The V segment lost 7 bases and the J segment 10 bases; nucleotides outside the gene matches: 11. CDR3 size: 14 residues. Germline-derived CDR1 and CDR2 are MDHEN and SYDVKM. The CDR3 spells CASKRQGQVGKLFF. The CDR3, as DNA: TGTGCCAGCAAAAGACAGGGACAGGTTGGAAAACTGTTTTTT.